This T cell receptor (beta chain) was found in a study of T cell responses to AZD1222 COVID-19 vaccine (dated by TCRdb to the early 2020s). About the full investigation: A total of more than 230 trial participants underwent TCR sequencing, of whom around 210 had received two doses of AZD1222 and about 25 had received two doses of the MenACWY control vaccine. Enrollment into the trials was organized by age into subgroups of 18-55, 56-69 and 70-plus years, and those subgroups contained roughly 140, 27 and 60 TCR-sequenced participants, respectively. The paper as a whole reports these results and caveats: The 56-69-year group was small, and its depth increase did not reach significance, likely because of low power. Reportedly, almost half of the unique spike-specific TCRs recognized epitopes lying outside the regions that are mutated in the B.1.351 and B.1.1.7 variants. Because no day 14 peak-response samples were available, repertoires were characterized only after the peak T cell response. Only five to seven AZD1222 recipients were SARS-CoV-2 seropositive at baseline, limiting conclusions about previously exposed vaccinees. A significant rise in spike-specific TCR breadth and depth was observed after two AZD1222 doses relative to day 0 and relative to MenACWY recipients. The whole spike protein was spanned by vaccine-associated CD4 TCRs, and dominant responses were seen in regions 160-218 and 743-854. Participants were mostly white British, with more females than males. The authors suggested clonal diversity may have been underestimated.

For this clone: What this receptor recognizes is not known. Base qualities were left out, and no much larger clone turns up one base away.

The CDR3 regions of human TCRbeta chains were subjected to immunosequencing. The authors' analysis ran thus. Repertoire TCRs were checked for matches against a reference library of SARS-CoV-2-specific TCRs that had been generated using the MIRA antigen-specificity platform. Breadth was defined as the fraction of unique TCRs that were SARS-CoV-2-associated, and depth was defined as the fraction of total T cells that were SARS-CoV-2-associated. Each spike-specific TCR was assigned to its reactive spike region and to a CD4 or CD8 class using the MIRA data. Log10-transformed breadth and depth values were compared by one-way ANOVA with Sidak's multiple comparisons tests. What TCRdb holds here is the immuneACCESS table cut down to in-frame rearrangements. Part of the clones is not present; checked against another copy, under half of the missing clones reflect an unresolved V gene, and the others are unexplained. Clone size and V and J calls were adopted from that table, with D and trimming inferred from the DNA. Recorded for this sample are tens of thousands of clones; 88% of them occurred a single time. 4% to 5.5% of the sample comes from the top ten.

CDR1 LNHDA and CDR2 SQIVND are derived from the germline V gene (reference sequence). Reading from cysteine to phenylalanine, the CDR3 counts 15 amino acids. Here the CDR3 DNA is all that survives: 45 bases in frame from base 1. V is trimmed back by 4 bases and J by 8 bases, and the junction contains 5 bases that no gene match accounts for. Reading the label with the study, this specimen's time point is: baseline before first vaccination. The meaning of the sample's treatment or condition label: meningococcal conjugate vaccine given as trial control. The vaccinee samples were drawn from two UK trials, COV001 and COV002, one of which was a single-blind randomized controlled phase 2/3 trial testing AZD1222 (ChAdOx1 nCoV-19) in healthy adults. For TCRbeta chain sequencing, PBMC samples were collected from trial participants at day 0 and at day 28 after the second dose.

Sample: peripheral blood, taken on day 0 of MenACWY control vaccination. The receptor was derived from an adult in good health. In this chain, TRBV19 is recombined with TRBJ1-6, with 10 junctional bases fitting TRBD1. CDR3 reads: CASSTGQGRYSPLHF. The DNA reads TGTGCCAGTAGTACGGGACAGGGGCGTTATTCACCCCTCCACTTT.